What follows are 10 T cell receptor beta chains derived from one specimen sequenced in a study of identical twins. TCRdb reprocessed the 5' RACE reads with MiXCR, giving one entry per CDR3 protein. The repertoire has around 470,000 distinct CDR3 sequences, more than 13% of them found once; the top ten carry roughly 0.56%. This same sample was also part of a study on yellow fever vaccine responses in identical twins.

Sequencing used CD4+ T cells sorted from blood. Receptor source: a woman under 30 in good health.

This chain joins TRBV5-1 and TRBJ2-2, with D uncertain. CDR3 length equals 12 residues. CDR1 and CDR2 from the germline V gene are SGHRS and YFSETQ. Trimming shortened V by 4 bases and J by 7 bases, and 8 bases separated the two germline ends. DNA of the CDR3: TGCGCCAGCAGCCCTGACGACGGGGAGCTGTTTTTT. It codes for CASSPDDGELFF.

J is TRBJ2-1 and V is TRBV20-1; no definite D call. The CDR3 has 13 amino acids. The V end was cut by 0 bases, the J end by 9 bases, with 12 bases between. Germline V CDR1 and CDR2: DFQATT, SNEGSKA (reference sequence). CDR3 in amino acids: CSARDGFQGEQFF. In DNA form, the CDR3 reads TGCAGTGCTAGAGATGGGTTCCAAGGTGAGCAGTTCTTC.

This clonotype has more than one count but fewer than ten. The chain is built from TRBV15 and TRBJ1-6; 8 bases agree with TRBD1. Germline lookup yields CDR1 LNHNV and CDR2 YYDKDF (reference sequence). The CDR3 has 15 amino acids. J was trimmed by 7 bases and V by 0 bases; bases with no gene match: 2. This CDR3 is CATSRDPGGNSPLHF. Written as DNA, the CDR3 is TGTGCCACCAGCAGAGATCCAGGGGGCAATTCACCCCTCCACTTT. The full variable domain, completed using reference TRBV15 and TRBJ1-6, is DAMVIQNPRYQVTQFGKPVTLSCSQTLNHNVMYWYQQKSSQAPKLLFHYYDKDFNNEADTPDNFQSRRPNTSFCFLDIRSPGLGDTAMYLCATSRDPGGNSPLHFGNGTRLTVT.

The chain combines TRBV20-1 with TRBJ2-2; D may be TRBD1 (5 bases). The germline V gene has CDR1 DFQATT and CDR2 SNEGSKA (reference sequence). The CDR3 covers 15 residues. The V end was cut by 2 bases, the J end by 0 bases, with 10 bases between. CDR3 DNA sequence: TGCAGTGCTAGAATGGGCAGGGCGAACACCGGGGAGCTGTTTTTT. This translates into CSARMGRANTGELFF.

This chain connects TRBV20-1 to TRBJ2-3; 8 bases map to TRBD2. Germline V gene sequence: CDR1 DFQATT, CDR2 SNEGSKA (reference sequence). With 2 bases clipped from V and 6 bases from J, the junction kept 7 bases outside the gene matches. The CDR3 totals 14 residues. CDR3 in DNA: TGCAGTGCTAGATCTACTAGCGGCAGGGATACGCAGTATTTT. This codes for CSARSTSGRDTQYF.

V usage is TRBV6-4 and J usage is TRBJ2-3; 13 nucleotides match TRBD2. Germline CDR1 is MRHNA and CDR2 is SNTAGT. J was trimmed by 5 bases and V by 5 bases; bases with no gene match: 7. The CDR3 extends over 16 amino acids. In nucleotides, the CDR3 is TGTGCCAGCAGTCTTACTAGCGGGGGGGCCGTAGATACGCAGTATTTT. Translating it yields CASSLTSGGAVDTQYF.

This clonotype was seen only a few times. The chain is built from TRBV10-3 and TRBJ2-1, with a possible D match to TRBD2 (6 bases). The CDR3 has 11 residues. Trimming took off 9 bases at V and 7 bases at J, with 10 bases between the two ends. The V gene's germline CDR1 is ENHRY and CDR2 SYGVKD. The CDR3 region is CAIAAGNEQFF. CDR3 in DNA: TGTGCCATTGCCGCGGGGAATGAGCAGTTCTTC.

This clonotype was seen more than once but under ten times. The V gene is TRBV24-1, the J gene TRBJ2-6; D not resolved. V was shortened by 7 bases and J by 1 base, with 7 bases between the two germline ends. Germline CDR1 reads KGHDR; CDR2 reads SFDVKD. CDR3 length: 14 amino acids. CDR3 sequence (DNA): TGTGCCACCAGCTCCCCTTCTGGGGCCAACGTCCTGACTTTC. This gives the protein CATSSPSGANVLTF.

This clonotype came up once. This sequence joins TRBV6-5 and TRBJ2-7, with TRBD1 matching 8 bases. Trimming at V came to 5 bases and at J to 1 base, leaving 4 bases not matched to a gene. In germline, CDR1 is MNHEY, CDR2 SVGAGI. This CDR3 comprises 14 residues. CDR3: CASSHRDRSYEQYF. As DNA, the CDR3 is TGTGCCAGCAGTCACCGGGACAGGTCCTACGAGCAGTACTTC.

The gene calls are TRBV18 and TRBJ2-6; 8 positions match TRBD1. V shed 3 bases, J shed 6 bases, and the junction held 7 bases outside the gene matches. The CDR3 is made up of 16 amino acids. Germline CDR1 and CDR2: KGHSH and LQKENI. CDR3 sequence (DNA): TGTGCCAGCTCACCCCCGACAGGGGATAAGGCCAACGTCCTGACTTTC. Its translation is CASSPPTGDKANVLTF. The full variable domain, in which reference TRBV18 and TRBJ2-6 provide the parts outside the CDR3, is NAGVMQNPRHLVRRRGQEARLRCSPMKGHSHVYWYRQLPEEGLKFMVYLQKENIIDESGMPKERFSAEFPKEGPSILRIQQVVRGDSAAYFCASSPPTGDKANVLTFGAGSRLTVL.